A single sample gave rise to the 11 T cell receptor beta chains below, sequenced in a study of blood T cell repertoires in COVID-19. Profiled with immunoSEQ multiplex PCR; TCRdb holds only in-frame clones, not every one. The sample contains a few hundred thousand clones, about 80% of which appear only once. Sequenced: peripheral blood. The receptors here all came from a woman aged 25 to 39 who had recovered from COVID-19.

The CDR3 DNA sequence: TGTGCCAGCAGCTTCTCCGGGACAGGGACTGGAAACACCATATATTTT. Translating gives CASSFSGTGTGNTIYF. V is TRBV7-2 and J is TRBJ1-3; 9 positions match TRBD1. Germline V gene sequence: CDR1 SGHTA, CDR2 FQGNSA. V shed 3 bases, J shed 2 bases, and the junction held 5 bases outside the gene matches. The CDR3 has 16 residues.

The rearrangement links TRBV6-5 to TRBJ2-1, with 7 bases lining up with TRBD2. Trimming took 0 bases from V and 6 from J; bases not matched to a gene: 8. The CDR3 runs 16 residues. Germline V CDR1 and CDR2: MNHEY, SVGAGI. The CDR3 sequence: CASSYSISGLFNEQFF. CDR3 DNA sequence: TGTGCCAGCAGTTACTCGATTAGCGGGTTGTTCAATGAGCAGTTCTTC.

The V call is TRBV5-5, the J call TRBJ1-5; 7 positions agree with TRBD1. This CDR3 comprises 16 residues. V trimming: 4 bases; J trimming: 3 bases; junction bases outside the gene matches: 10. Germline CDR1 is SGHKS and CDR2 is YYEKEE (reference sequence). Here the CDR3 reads CASSQGQLTLNQPQHF. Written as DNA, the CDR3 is TGTGCCAGCAGCCAGGGACAGCTAACGCTCAATCAGCCCCAGCATTTT.

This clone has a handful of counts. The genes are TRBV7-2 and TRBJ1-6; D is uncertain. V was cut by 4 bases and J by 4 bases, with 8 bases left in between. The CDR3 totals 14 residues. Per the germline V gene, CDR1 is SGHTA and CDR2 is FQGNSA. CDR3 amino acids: CASSSPDYNSPLHF. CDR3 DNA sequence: TGTGCCAGCAGCTCGCCAGATTATAATTCACCCCTCCACTTT.

The CDR3 DNA is TGTGCCAGTGCCGGGACATTCAACTCCTACAATGAGCAGTTCTTC. As protein: CASAGTFNSYNEQFF. The chain links TRBV19 to TRBJ2-1, with D possibly being TRBD1 (6 bases). Trimming left V 8 bases short and J 0 bases short, with 14 bases between. The CDR3 runs to 15 residues. In germline, CDR1 is LNHDA, CDR2 SQIVND (reference sequence).

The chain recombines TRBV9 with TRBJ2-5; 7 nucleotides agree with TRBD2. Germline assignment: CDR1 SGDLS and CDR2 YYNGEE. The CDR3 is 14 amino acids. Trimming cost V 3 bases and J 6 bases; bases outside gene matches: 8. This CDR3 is CASSAETSSKTQYF. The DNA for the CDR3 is TGTGCCAGCAGCGCGGAGACTAGCTCGAAGACCCAGTACTTC.

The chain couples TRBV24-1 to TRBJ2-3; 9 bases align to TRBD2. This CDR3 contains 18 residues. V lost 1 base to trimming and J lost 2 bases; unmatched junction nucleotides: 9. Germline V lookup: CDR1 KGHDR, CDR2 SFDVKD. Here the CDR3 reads CATSDFRASGIDTDTQYF. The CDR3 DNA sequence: TGTGCCACCAGTGATTTCAGGGCTAGCGGGATAGACACAGATACGCAGTATTTT.

The CDR3 DNA follows: TGTGCCAGTAGTTGGGGAGAGCGGGAGCAGTACTTC. It translates to CASSWGEREQYF. The chain combines TRBV19 with TRBJ2-7; TRBD2 might be the D (5 bases). V was shortened by 5 bases and J by 7 bases, with 12 bases between the two germline ends. The germline V gene has CDR1 LNHDA and CDR2 SQIVND (reference sequence). The CDR3 runs 12 residues.

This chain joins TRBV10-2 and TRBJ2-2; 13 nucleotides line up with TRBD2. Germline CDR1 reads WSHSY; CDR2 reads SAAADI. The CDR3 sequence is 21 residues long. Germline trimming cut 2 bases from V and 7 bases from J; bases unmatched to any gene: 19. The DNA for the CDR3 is TGCGCCAGCAGTGAGGCCCCGGGACAGGCAACTAGCGGGAGGGCCAGCGGGGAGCTGTTTTTT. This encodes CASSEAPGQATSGRASGELFF.

CDR3: CASSPRTQGATEAFF. CDR3 DNA: TGTGCCAGCAGTCCCCGAACACAGGGGGCCACTGAAGCTTTCTTT. V is TRBV28 and J is TRBJ1-1, with TRBD1 matching over 9 bases. Germline V gene sequence: CDR1 MDHEN, CDR2 SYDVKM. The CDR3 sequence is 15 residues long. With V trimmed by 5 bases and J by 4 bases, 8 bases remained unmatched.

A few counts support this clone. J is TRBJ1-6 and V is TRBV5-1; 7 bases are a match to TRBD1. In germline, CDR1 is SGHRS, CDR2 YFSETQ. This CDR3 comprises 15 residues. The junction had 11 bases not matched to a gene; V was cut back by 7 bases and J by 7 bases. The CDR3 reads CASSREGGSNSPLHF. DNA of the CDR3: TGCGCCAGCTCCCGAGAAGGGGGCTCAAATTCACCCCTCCACTTT.